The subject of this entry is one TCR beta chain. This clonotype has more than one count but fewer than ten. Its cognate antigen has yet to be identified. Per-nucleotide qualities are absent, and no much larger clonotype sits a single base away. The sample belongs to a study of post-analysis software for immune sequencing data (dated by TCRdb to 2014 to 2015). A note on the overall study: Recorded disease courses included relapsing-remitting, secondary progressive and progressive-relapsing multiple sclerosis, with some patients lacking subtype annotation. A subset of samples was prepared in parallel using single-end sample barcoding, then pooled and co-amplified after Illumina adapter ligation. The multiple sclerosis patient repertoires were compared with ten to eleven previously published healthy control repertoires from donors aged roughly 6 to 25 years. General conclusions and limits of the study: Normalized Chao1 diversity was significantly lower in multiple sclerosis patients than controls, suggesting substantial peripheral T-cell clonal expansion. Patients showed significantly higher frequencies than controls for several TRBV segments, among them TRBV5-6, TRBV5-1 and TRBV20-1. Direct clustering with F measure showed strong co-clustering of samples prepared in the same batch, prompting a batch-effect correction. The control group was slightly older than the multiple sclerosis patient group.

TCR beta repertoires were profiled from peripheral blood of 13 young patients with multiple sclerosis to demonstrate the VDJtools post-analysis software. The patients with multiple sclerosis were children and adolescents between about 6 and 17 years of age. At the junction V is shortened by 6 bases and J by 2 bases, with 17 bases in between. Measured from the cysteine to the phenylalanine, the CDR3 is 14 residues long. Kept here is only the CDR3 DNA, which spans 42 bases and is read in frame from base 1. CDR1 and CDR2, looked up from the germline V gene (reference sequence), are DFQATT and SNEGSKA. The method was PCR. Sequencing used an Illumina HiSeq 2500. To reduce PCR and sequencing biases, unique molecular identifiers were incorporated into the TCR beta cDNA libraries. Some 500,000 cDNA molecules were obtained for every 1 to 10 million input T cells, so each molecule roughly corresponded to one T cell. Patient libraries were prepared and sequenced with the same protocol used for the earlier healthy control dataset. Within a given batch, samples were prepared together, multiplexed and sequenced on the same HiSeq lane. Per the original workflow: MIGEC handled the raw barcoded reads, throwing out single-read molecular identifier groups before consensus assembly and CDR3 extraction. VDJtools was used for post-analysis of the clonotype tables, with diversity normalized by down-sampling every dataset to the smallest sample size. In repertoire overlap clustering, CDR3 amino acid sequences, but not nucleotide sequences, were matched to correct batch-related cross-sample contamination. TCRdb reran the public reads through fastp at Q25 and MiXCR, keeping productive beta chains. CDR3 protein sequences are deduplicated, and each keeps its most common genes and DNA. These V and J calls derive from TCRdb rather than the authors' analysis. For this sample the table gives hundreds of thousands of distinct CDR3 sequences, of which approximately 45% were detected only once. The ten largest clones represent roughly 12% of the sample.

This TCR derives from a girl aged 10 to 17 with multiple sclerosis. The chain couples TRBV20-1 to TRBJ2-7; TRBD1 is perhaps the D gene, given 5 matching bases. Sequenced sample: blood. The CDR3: CSANDRSFAYEQYF. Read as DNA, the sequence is TGCAGTGCGAATGACAGATCCTTTGCCTACGAGCAGTACTTC.